This TCR beta chain stems from a study of T-cell memory formation after mild COVID-19. Each CDR3 protein is one row after TCRdb ran MiXCR on the 5' RACE reads. The table includes around 300,000 distinct CDR3 sequences, 10% to 15% detected once. This clonotype was seen ten or more times. The receptor comes from a man aged 18 to 30 who had mild COVID-19 (a few samples of this study predate the infection). Cell type and time point are not known. The source material was PBMCs or a T cell subset sorted from them (not recorded which).

The CDR3 loop is CASARDRTDTQYF. The CDR3 DNA is TGCGCCAGCGCACGGGACAGAACAGATACGCAGTATTTT. The chain employs TRBV10-1 and TRBJ2-3, with 7 bases matching TRBD1. The CDR3 runs to 13 residues. CDR1 and CDR2 (germline): WNHNN, SYGVQD (reference sequence). The V segment lost 8 bases and the J segment 3 bases; nucleotides outside the gene matches: 5.